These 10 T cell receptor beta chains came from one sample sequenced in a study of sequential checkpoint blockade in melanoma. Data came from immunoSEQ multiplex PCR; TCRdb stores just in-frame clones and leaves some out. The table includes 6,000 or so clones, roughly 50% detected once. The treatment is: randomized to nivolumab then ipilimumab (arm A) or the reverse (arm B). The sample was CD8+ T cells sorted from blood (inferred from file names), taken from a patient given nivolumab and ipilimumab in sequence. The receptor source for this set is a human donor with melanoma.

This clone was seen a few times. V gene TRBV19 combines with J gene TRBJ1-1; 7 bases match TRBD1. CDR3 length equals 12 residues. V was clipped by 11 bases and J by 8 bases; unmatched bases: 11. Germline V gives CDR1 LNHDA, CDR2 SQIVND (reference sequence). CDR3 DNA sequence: TGTGCCGTTAGGGGGCTCGGGTTGGAAGCTTTCTTT. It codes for CAVRGLGLEAFF.

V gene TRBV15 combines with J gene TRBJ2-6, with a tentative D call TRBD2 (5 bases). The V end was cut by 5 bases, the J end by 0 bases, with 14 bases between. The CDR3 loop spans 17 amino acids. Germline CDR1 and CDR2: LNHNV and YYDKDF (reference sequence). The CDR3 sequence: CATSLSGTYSGANVLTF. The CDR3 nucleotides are TGTGCCACCAGCTTATCGGGAACCTACTCTGGGGCCAACGTCCTGACTTTC.

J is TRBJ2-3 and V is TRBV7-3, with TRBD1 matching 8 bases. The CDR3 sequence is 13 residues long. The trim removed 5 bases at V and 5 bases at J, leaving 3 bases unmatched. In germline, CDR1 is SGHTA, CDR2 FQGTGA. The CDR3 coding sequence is TGTGCCAGCAGCCCAGGGGGCAAAGATACGCAGTATTTT. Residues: CASSPGGKDTQYF.

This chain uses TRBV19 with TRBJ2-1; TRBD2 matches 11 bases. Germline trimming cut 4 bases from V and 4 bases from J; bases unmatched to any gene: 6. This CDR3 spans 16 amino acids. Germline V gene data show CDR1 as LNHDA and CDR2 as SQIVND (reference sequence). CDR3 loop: CASSTGTSGGYNEQFF. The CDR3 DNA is TGTGCCAGTAGTACAGGGACTAGCGGAGGGTACAATGAGCAGTTCTTC. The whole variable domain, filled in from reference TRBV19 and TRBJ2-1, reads DGGITQSPKYLFRKEGQNVTLSCEQNLNHDAMYWYRQDPGQGLRLIYYSQIVNDFQKGDIAEGYSVSREKKESFPLTVTSAQKNPTAFYLCASSTGTSGGYNEQFFGPGTRLTVL.

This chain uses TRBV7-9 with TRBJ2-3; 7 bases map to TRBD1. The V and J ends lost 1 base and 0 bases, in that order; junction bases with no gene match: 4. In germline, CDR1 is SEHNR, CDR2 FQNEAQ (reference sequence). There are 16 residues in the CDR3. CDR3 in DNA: TGTGCCAGCAGCTTAGTCAGGACAGGAAGCACAGATACGCAGTATTTT. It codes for CASSLVRTGSTDTQYF.

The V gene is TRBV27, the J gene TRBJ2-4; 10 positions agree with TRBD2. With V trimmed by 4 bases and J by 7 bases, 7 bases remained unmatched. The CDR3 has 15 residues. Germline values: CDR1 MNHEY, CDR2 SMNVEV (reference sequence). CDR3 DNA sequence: TGTGCCAGCAGTTCTCCGGGACTAGCGCATAACATTCAGTACTTC. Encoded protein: CASSSPGLAHNIQYF.

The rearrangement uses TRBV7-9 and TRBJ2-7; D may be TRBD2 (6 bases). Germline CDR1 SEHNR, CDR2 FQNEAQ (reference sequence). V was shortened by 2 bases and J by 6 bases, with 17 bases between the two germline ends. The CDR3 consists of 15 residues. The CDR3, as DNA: TGTGCCAGCAGCTTACTTTCAGGAGGGAATGGCGAGCAGTACTTC. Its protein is CASSLLSGGNGEQYF.

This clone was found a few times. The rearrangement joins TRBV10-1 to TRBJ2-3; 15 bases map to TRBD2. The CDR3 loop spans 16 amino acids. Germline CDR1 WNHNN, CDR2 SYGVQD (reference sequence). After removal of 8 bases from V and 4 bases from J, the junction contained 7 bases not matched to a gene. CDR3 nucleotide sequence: TGCGCCAGCGGGACCGGGACTAGCGGGAGGTCAGATACGCAGTATTTT. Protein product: CASGTGTSGRSDTQYF.

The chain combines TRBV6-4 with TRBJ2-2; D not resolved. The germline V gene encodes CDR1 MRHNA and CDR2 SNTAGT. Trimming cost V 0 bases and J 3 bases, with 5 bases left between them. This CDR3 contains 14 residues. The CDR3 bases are TGTGCCAGCAGTGACTCGTTAGACACCGGGGAGCTGTTTTTT. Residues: CASSDSLDTGELFF.

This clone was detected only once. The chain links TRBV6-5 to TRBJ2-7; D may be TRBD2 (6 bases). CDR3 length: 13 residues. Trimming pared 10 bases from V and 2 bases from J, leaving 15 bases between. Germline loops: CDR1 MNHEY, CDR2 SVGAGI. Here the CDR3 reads CATQHGSAYEQYF. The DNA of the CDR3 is TGTGCCACCCAGCACGGGAGCGCCTACGAGCAGTACTTC.